One and the same sample provided the 15 T cell receptor beta chains below, sequenced in a study of blood T cell repertoires in COVID-19 (TCRdb year 2020). Library preparation employed the immunoSEQ multiplex PCR assay. Imported from immuneACCESS, the table was reduced by TCRdb to in-frame sequences with V and J called. These copies leave out some clones; in studies compared against another copy, an unresolved V gene accounts for under half, and the cause of the remainder is not known. The sample has over 200,000 clones on record, roughly 90% of them singletons. 4% of the sample is in the top ten clones. Source material: peripheral blood. The receptors here all came from a man between 60 and 75 years old who had recovered from COVID-19.

In its sample, this clone was seen once. The V and J genes are TRBV5-5 and TRBJ2-7; possible D gene TRBD2, 6 bases. The V gene's germline CDR1 is SGHKS and CDR2 YYEKEE (reference sequence). Between the trimmed V and J ends, which lost 3 bases and 6 bases, there was a span of 19 bases. The CDR3 consists of 15 residues. Here the CDR3 DNA reads TGTGCCAGCAGCTCGGAGGGAAGGTCTGGAGCCGAGCAGTACTTC. It is translated as CASSSEGRSGAEQYF.

The chain joins TRBV19 to TRBJ2-3; D ambiguous. V lost 5 bases, J lost 2 bases, and 11 bases lay in between. This CDR3 region has 14 residues. Germline V CDR1 and CDR2: LNHDA, SQIVND (reference sequence). DNA of the CDR3: TGTGCCAGTAGTTCAACGACTGCCACAGATACGCAGTATTTT. As protein: CASSSTTATDTQYF. Full variable domain (rest looked up from reference TRBV19 and TRBJ2-3): DGGITQSPKYLFRKEGQNVTLSCEQNLNHDAMYWYRQDPGQGLRLIYYSQIVNDFQKGDIAEGYSVSREKKESFPLTVTSAQKNPTAFYLCASSSTTATDTQYFGPGTRLTVL.

The J gene is TRBJ1-1, the V gene TRBV18; possibly TRBD1 for D (6 bases). Germline loops: CDR1 KGHSH, CDR2 LQKENI. V was shortened by 3 bases and J by 2 bases, with 19 bases between the two germline ends. CDR3 length: 17 residues. The CDR3 DNA is TGTGCCAGCTCACCCCTACGTAGAACAGGGACCAACACTGAAGCTTTCTTT. It translates to CASSPLRRTGTNTEAFF.

This rearrangement joins TRBV30 to TRBJ2-7; the match to TRBD2 covers 8 bases. After removal of 0 bases from V and 0 bases from J, the junction contained 4 bases not matched to a gene. CDR1 and CDR2 (germline): GTSNPN, SVGIG (reference sequence). The length of the CDR3 is 15 residues. This chain's CDR3 is CAWSVGGLASYEQYF. The CDR3 DNA sequence: TGTGCCTGGAGTGTAGGAGGACTAGCCTCCTACGAGCAGTACTTC.

J is TRBJ1-2 and V is TRBV3-1 (or the pseudogene TRBV3-2); D is unclear. This CDR3 is 11 amino acids long. V dropped 1 base and J dropped 8 bases, with 5 bases sitting between them. Germline V gives CDR1 LGHDT, CDR2 YNNKEL (reference sequence). The CDR3 nucleotides read TGTGCCAGCAGCCAAGCGAGCGGCTACACCTTC. This codes for CASSQASGYTF.

The chain uses TRBV24-1 and TRBJ2-3; D possibly corresponds to TRBD1 (5 bases). The CDR3 sequence is 15 residues long. CDR1 and CDR2 from the germline V gene are KGHDR and SFDVKD. V shed 7 bases and J shed 2 bases, with 15 bases lying between them. The CDR3 reads CATSASGQLTDTQYF. CDR3 coding DNA: TGTGCCACCAGCGCCTCAGGGCAACTCACAGATACGCAGTATTTT.

This clone showed up just once. This chain links TRBV19 with TRBJ2-7, with 7 bases lining up with TRBD1. CDR3 length: 14 amino acids. Germline CDR1 LNHDA, CDR2 SQIVND (reference sequence). The J segment lost 13 bases and the V segment lost 4 bases, leaving 16 bases of the junction unmatched. The CDR3 protein is CASSTKRQGEGLYF. The CDR3 DNA sequence: TGTGCCAGTAGTACAAAGAGACAGGGCGAAGGTCTATACTTC.

In its sample, this clone was seen a few times. The V and J genes are TRBV2 and TRBJ2-7, with TRBD2 matching over 9 bases. V was clipped by 6 bases and J by 1 base; unmatched bases: 7. Germline CDR1 is SNHLY and CDR2 is FYNNEI. This CDR3 contains 15 residues. As DNA, the CDR3 is TGTGCCAGCAGACGTGGCCTAGCGGGATCCTACGAGCAGTACTTC. Translated: CASRRGLAGSYEQYF.

This chain uses TRBV10-1 with TRBJ1-2; no firm D call. The CDR3 is made up of 12 amino acids. V lost 3 bases and J lost 5, with 7 bases in between. CDR1 and CDR2 from the germline V gene are WNHNN and SYGVQD (reference sequence). CDR3 coding DNA: TGCGCCAGCAGTGAAGGAGAATATGGCTACACCTTC. Amino acids: CASSEGEYGYTF.

CDR3 nucleotides: TGTGCCACCAGCAGATCAGGGGATGGACAGCCCCAGCATTTT. This gives the protein CATSRSGDGQPQHF. The chain combines TRBV15 with TRBJ1-5; D is perhaps TRBD1 (6 bases). The CDR3 consists of 14 residues. V was shortened by 2 bases and J by 7 bases, with 12 bases between the two germline ends. Germline values: CDR1 LNHNV, CDR2 YYDKDF (reference sequence).

CDR3 protein: CASSPGGRYEQYF. CDR3 nucleotide sequence: TGTGCCAGCAGTCCGGGAGGCAGATACGAGCAGTACTTC. The V and J genes are TRBV27 and TRBJ2-7, with 7 bases lining up with TRBD2. V lost 5 bases, J lost 4 bases, and 5 bases stayed unmatched. CDR1 and CDR2 from the germline V gene are MNHEY and SMNVEV (reference sequence). The CDR3 sequence is 13 residues long.

The CDR3 is CASSFLDRKTGELFF. The CDR3 nucleotides are TGTGCCAGCAGCTTCCTAGACAGAAAGACCGGGGAGCTGTTTTTT. The rearrangement uses TRBV5-4 and TRBJ2-2, with D perhaps TRBD1 (5 bases). The CDR3 covers 15 residues. In germline, CDR1 is SGHNT, CDR2 YYREEE (reference sequence). Trimming removed 2 bases at V and 5 bases at J, with 13 bases between.

This sequence joins TRBV11-3 and TRBJ2-1; TRBD2 matches at 11 bases. J was trimmed by 8 bases and V by 5 bases; bases with no gene match: 8. Germline loops: CDR1 SGHNT, CDR2 YENEEA. This CDR3 has 15 amino acids. The CDR3 region has the DNA TGTGCCAGCAGCACCTCGACTAGCGGGATATATGAGCAGTTCTTC. Amino acids: CASSTSTSGIYEQFF.

The gene calls are TRBV6-5 and TRBJ2-7; TRBD2 matches 7 bases. In germline, CDR1 is MNHEY, CDR2 SVGAGI. The CDR3 has 14 amino acids. Trimming cost V 5 bases and J 3 bases; bases outside gene matches: 7. This CDR3 reads CASSPPGGVYEQYF. The CDR3 nucleotides are TGTGCCAGCAGTCCCCCTGGGGGGGTCTACGAGCAGTACTTC.

This clone has just one count. DNA for the CDR3: TGTGCCAGCAGCTTGCCTCCGGGACAGGGGGCGAATGAGCAGTTCTTC. It codes for CASSLPPGQGANEQFF. The V and J genes are TRBV5-6 and TRBJ2-1; 12 nucleotides agree with TRBD1. From germline, CDR1 is SGHDT and CDR2 YYEEEE. The ends lost 1 base at V and 7 bases at J; junction bases unmatched: 6. CDR3 size: 16 residues.